This T cell receptor (beta chain) stems from a study of cytomegalovirus exposure and HLA in healthy donors. Study observations and caveats: Researchers counted approximately 160 TCR beta chains as cytomegalovirus-associated. Analyzed later, most CMV-associated TCR beta chains appeared HLA-restricted.

Between the trimmed V and J ends, which lost 3 bases and 2 bases, there was a span of 10 bases. The germline V gene has CDR1 SEHNR and CDR2 FQNEAQ (reference sequence). The CDR3 totals 14 residues. This clone was counted between two and nine times. Its antigen is not known. A multiplex PCR was run with 60 Vbeta primers and 13 Jbeta primers. Assay used: immunoSEQ multiplex PCR; TCRdb lists only in-frame clones, some missing. Of under 200,000 clones in the sample, roughly 74% are singletons; the top ten hold about 7.6%. Material for sequencing was PBMCs. This rearrangement joins TRBV7-9 to TRBJ1-2, with D perhaps matching TRBD1 (5 bases). The origin of this receptor is a woman aged 40 to 55 in good health and CMV-seropositive. This CDR3 is CASSFGAVNYGYTF. In DNA form, the CDR3 reads TGTGCCAGCAGCTTTGGGGCGGTGAACTATGGCTACACCTTC.